This T cell receptor beta chain was sequenced in a study of T-cell reconstitution after alpha-beta-depleted transplantation in children. Trimming removed 0 bases at V and 4 bases at J, with 17 bases between. The CDR3 has 16 residues. CDR1 is DFQATT, CDR2 SNEGSKA, per germline (reference sequence). Study-level points and caveats: The study traced high day-60 TCRbeta diversity in some patients to surviving recipient T cells and thymic progenitors. T-cell numbers and diversity one year post-transplant derived largely from freshly generated T cells. Approximately two months post-transplant, alpha-beta T cells reportedly originated from several hundred expanded graft clones.

Turning to this clonotype: As yet, its antigen is unknown. This may come from a read error, since a much larger clone is one base off.

Unique molecular identifiers tagged the TCRbeta library. TCRdb independently ran MiXCR on the PCR reads; one entry per CDR3 protein. The data show 250,000 to 300,000 distinct CDR3 sequences, around 10% seen once. The source material was peripheral blood, sampled 180 days after TCRalphabeta/CD19-depleted stem cell transplant. The TCR originated in a male patient under 10 years old who had a stem cell transplant for chronic granulomatous disease, so the T cells may come from the graft donor. The rearrangement uses TRBV20-1 and TRBJ2-3; D perhaps matches TRBD2 (7 bases). The CDR3 DNA follows: TGCAGTGCTAGAGATCCGCTCGGGGGGCTGGCAGATACGCAGTATTTT. Translation gives CSARDPLGGLADTQYF.